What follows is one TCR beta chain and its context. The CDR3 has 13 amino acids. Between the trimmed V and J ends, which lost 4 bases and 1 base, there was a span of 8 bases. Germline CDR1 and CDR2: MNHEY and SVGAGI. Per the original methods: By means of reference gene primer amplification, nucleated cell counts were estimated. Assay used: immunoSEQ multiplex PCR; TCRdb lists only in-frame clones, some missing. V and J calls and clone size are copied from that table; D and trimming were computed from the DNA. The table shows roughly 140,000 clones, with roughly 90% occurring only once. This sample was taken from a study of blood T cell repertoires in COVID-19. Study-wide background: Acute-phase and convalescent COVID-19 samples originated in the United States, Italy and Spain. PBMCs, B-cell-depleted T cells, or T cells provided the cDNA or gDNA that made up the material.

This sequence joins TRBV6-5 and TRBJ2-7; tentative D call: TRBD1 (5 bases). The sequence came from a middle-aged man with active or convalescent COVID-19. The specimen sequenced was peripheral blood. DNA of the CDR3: TGTGCCAGCAGTTGGGGCAGTTCCTACGAGCAGTACTTC. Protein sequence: CASSWGSSYEQYF.